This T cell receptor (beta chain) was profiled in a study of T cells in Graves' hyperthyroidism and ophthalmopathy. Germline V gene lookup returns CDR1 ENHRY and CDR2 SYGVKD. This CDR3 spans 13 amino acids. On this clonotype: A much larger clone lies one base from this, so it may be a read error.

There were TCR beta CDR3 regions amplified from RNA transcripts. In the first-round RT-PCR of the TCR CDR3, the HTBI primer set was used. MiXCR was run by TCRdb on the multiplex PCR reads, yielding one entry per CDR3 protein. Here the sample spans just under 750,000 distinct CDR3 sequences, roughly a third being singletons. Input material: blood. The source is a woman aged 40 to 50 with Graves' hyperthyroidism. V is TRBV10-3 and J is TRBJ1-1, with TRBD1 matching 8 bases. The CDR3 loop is CGSRGQGNTEAFF. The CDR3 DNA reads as TGTGGCAGTAGAGGACAGGGGAACACTGAAGCTTTCTTT.